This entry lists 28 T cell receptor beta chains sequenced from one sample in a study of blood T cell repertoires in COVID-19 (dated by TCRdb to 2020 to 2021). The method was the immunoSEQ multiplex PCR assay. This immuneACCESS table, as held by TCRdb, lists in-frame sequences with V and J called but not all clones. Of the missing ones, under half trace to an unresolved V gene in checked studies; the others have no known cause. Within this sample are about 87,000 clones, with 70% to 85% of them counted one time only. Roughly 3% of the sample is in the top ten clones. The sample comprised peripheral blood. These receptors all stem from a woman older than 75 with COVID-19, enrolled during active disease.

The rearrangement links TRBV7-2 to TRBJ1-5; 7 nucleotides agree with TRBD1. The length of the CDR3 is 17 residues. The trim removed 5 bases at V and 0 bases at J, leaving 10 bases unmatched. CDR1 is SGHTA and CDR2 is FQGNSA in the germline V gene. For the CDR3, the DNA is TGTGCCAGCAGCCAAAGACAGGGATCCTATAGCAATCAGCCCCAGCATTTT. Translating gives CASSQRQGSYSNQPQHF.

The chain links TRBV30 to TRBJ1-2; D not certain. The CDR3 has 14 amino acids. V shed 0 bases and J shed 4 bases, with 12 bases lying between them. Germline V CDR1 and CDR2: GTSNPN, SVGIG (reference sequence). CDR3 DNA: TGTGCCTGGAGTGTCGGATCAGACATCTATGGCTACACCTTC. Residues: CAWSVGSDIYGYTF.

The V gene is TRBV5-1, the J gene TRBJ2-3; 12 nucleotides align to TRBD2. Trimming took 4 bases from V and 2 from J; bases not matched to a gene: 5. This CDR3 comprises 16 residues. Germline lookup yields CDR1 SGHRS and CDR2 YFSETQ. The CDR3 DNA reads TGCGCCAGCAGCCTCCGGACTAGCGGGAACACAGATACGCAGTATTTT. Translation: CASSLRTSGNTDTQYF.

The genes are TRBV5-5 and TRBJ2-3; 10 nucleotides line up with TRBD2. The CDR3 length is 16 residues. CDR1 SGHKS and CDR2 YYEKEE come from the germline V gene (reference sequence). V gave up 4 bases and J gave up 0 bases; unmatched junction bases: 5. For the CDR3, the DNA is TGTGCCAGCAGCCTCGGACTAGCGGCGAGCACAGATACGCAGTATTTT. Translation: CASSLGLAASTDTQYF.

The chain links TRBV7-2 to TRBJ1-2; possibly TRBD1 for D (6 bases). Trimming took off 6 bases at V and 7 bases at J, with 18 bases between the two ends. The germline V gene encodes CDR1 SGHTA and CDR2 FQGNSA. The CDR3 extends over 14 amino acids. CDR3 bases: TGTGCCAGCAGTCAGAGGGCGGGGGGCGGTGGCTACACCTTC. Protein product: CASSQRAGGGGYTF. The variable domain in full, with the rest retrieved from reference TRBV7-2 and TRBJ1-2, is GAGVSQSPSNKVTEKGKDVELRCDPISGHTALYWYRQSLGQGLEFLIYFQGNSAPDKSGLPSDRFSAERTGGSVSTLTIQRTQQEDSAVYLCASSQRAGGGGYTFGSGTRLTVV.

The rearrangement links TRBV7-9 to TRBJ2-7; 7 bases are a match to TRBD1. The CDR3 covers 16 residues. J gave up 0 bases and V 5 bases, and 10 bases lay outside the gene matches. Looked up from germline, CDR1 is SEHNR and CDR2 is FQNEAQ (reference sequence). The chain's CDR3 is CASSPLTGISSYEQYF. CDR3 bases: TGTGCCAGCAGCCCACTGACAGGGATTAGCTCCTACGAGCAGTACTTC. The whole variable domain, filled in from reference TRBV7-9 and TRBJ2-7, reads DTGVSQNPRHKITKRGQNVTFRCDPISEHNRLYWYRQTLGQGPEFLTYFQNEAQLEKSRLLSDRFSAERPKGSFSTLEIQRTEQGDSAMYLCASSPLTGISSYEQYFGPGTRLTVT.

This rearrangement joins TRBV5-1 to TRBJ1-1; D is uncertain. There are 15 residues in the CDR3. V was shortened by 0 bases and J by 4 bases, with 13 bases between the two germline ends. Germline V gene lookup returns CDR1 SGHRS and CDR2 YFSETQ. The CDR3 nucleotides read TGCGCCAGCAGCTTGGATCCGCAGCGGAGCACTGAAGCTTTCTTT. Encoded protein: CASSLDPQRSTEAFF.

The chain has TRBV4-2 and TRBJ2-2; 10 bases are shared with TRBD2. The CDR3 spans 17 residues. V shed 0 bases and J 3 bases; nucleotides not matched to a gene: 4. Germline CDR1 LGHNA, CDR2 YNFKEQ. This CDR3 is CASSQELLAGDTGELFF. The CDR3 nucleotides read TGTGCCAGCAGCCAAGAGCTGCTAGCGGGGGACACCGGGGAGCTGTTTTTT.

The chain's CDR3 is CASSMEGSGADTQYF. The CDR3 bases are TGTGCCAGCAGTATGGAGGGTTCGGGGGCAGATACGCAGTATTTT. The chain joins TRBV2 to TRBJ2-3, with a tentative D call TRBD2 (6 bases). CDR1 is SNHLY and CDR2 is FYNNEI in the germline V gene. The CDR3 sequence is 15 residues long. Between the trimmed V and J ends, which lost 5 bases and 4 bases, there was a span of 16 bases.

CDR3 coding DNA: TGTGCCAGCAGCAAACAGGGGTACGAGCAGTACTTC. Translated: CASSKQGYEQYF. The V call is TRBV2, the J call TRBJ2-7, with 7 nucleotides matching TRBD1. The CDR3 runs 12 residues. Germline CDR1 and CDR2: SNHLY and FYNNEI. The J segment lost 4 bases and the V segment lost 6 bases, leaving 3 bases of the junction unmatched.

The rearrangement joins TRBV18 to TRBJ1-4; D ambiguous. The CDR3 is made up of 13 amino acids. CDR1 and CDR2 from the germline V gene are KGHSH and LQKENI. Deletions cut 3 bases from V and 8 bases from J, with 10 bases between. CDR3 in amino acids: CASSPSGKEKLFF. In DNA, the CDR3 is TGTGCCAGCTCACCTTCGGGGAAGGAAAAACTGTTTTTT.

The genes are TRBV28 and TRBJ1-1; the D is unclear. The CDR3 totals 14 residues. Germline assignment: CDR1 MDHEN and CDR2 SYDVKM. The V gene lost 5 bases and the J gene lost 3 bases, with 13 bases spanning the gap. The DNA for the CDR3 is TGTGCCAGCAGTCTTACAACCTCCTACACTGAAGCTTTCTTT. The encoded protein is CASSLTTSYTEAFF. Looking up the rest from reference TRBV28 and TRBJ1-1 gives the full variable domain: DVKVTQSSRYLVKRTGEKVFLECVQDMDHENMFWYRQDPGLGLRLIYFSYDVKMKEKGDIPEGYSVSREKKERFSLILESASTNQTSMYLCASSLTTSYTEAFFGQGTRLTVV.

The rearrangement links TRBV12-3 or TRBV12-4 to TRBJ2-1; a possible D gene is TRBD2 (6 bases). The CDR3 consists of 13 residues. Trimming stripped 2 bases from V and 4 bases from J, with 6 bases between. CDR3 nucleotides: TGTGCCAGCAGTTTACGGGAGTACAATGAGCAGTTCTTC. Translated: CASSLREYNEQFF.

CDR3 amino acids: CSVAPRGGGTEAFF. The CDR3 DNA sequence: TGCAGCGTCGCCCCCCGGGGGGGTGGCACTGAAGCTTTCTTT. This chain links TRBV29-1 with TRBJ1-1, with D possibly matching TRBD1 (5 bases). Trimming pared 6 bases from V and 4 bases from J, leaving 18 bases between. CDR1 and CDR2 (germline): SQVTM, ANQGSEA. The CDR3 length is 14 residues.

For the CDR3, the DNA is TGTGCCAGCAGTCCCAGAATTACTGAAGCTTTCTTT. It codes for CASSPRITEAFF. The chain links TRBV28 to TRBJ1-1; D is ambiguous. V lost 5 bases, J lost 5 bases, and 9 bases lay in between. This CDR3 has 12 residues. Germline V gives CDR1 MDHEN, CDR2 SYDVKM.

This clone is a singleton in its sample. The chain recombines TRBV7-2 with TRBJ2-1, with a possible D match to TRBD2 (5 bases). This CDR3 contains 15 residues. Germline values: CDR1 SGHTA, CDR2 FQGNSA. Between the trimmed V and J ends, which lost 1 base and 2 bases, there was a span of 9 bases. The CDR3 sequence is CASSLGVGTYNEQFF. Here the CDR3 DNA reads TGTGCCAGCAGCTTAGGGGTCGGGACCTACAATGAGCAGTTCTTC.

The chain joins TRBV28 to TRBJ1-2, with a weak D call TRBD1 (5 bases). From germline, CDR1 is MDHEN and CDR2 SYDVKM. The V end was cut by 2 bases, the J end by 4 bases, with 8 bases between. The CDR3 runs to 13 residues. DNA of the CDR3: TGTGCCAGCAGTTTAGCCAGGGCCTATGGCTACACCTTC. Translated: CASSLARAYGYTF.

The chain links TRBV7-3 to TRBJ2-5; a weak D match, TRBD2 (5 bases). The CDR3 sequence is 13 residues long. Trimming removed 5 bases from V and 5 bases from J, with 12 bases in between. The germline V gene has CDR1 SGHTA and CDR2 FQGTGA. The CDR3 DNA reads TGTGCCAGCAGCCAAGGTTGGGAGGAGACCCAGTACTTC. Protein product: CASSQGWEETQYF.

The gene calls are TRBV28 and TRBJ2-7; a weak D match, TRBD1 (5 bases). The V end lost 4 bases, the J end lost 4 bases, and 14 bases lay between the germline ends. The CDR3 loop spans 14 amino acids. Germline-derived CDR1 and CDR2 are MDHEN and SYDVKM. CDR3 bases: TGTGCCAGCAGTTCAAGGTGGGGCGTTTACGAGCAGTACTTC. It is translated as CASSSRWGVYEQYF.

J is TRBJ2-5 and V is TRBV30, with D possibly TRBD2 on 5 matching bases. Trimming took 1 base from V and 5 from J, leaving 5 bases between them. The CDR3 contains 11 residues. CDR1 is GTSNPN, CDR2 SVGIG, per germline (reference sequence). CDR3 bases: TGTGCCTGGAGTGAGCGGGAGACCCAGTACTTC. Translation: CAWSERETQYF. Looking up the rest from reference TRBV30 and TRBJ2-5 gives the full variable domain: SQTIHQWPATLVQPVGSPLSLECTVEGTSNPNLYWYRQAAGRGLQLLFYSVGIGQISSEVPQNLSASRPQDRQFILSSKKLLLSDSGFYLCAWSERETQYFGPGTRLLVL.

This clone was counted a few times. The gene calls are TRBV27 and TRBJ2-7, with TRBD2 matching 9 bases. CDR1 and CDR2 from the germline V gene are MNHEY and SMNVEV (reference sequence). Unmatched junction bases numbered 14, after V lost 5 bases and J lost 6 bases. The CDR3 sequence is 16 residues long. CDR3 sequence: CASSILSGLAHLEQYF. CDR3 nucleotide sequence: TGTGCCAGCAGTATACTCTCGGGACTAGCCCATCTCGAGCAGTACTTC.

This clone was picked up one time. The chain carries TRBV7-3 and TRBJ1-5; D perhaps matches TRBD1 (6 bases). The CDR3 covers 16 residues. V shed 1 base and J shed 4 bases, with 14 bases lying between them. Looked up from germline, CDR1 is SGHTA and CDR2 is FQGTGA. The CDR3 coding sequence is TGTGCCAGCAGCTTAAGGGTGGCAGGGGCAAATCAGCCCCAGCATTTT. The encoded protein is CASSLRVAGANQPQHF. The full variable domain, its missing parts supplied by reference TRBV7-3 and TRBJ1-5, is GAGVSQTPSNKVTEKGKYVELRCDPISGHTALYWYRQSLGQGPEFLIYFQGTGAADDSGLPNDRFFAVRPEGSVSTLKIQRTERGDSAVYLCASSLRVAGANQPQHFGDGTRLSIL.

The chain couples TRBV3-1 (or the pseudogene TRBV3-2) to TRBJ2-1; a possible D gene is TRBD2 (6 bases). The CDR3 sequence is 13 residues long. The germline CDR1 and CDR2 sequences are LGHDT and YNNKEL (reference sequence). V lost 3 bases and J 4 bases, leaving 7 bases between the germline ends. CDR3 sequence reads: CASSQTRYNEQFF. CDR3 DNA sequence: TGTGCCAGCAGCCAGACTAGATACAATGAGCAGTTCTTC.

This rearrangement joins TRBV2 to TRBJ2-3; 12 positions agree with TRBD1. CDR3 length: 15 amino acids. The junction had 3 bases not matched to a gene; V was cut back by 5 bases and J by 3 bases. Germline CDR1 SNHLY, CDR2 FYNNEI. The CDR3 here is CASSRDRGRTDTQYF. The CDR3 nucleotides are TGTGCCAGCAGTCGGGACAGGGGGCGTACAGATACGCAGTATTTT.

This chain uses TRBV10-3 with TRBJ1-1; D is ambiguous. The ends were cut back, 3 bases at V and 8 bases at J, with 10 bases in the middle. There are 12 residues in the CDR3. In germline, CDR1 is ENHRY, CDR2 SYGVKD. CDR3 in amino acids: CAISEVRLEAFF. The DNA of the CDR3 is TGTGCCATCAGTGAAGTCAGATTAGAAGCTTTCTTT.

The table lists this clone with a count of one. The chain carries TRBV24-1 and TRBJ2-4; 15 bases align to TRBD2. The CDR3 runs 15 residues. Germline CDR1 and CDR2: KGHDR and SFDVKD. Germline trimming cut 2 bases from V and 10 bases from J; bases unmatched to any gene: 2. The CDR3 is CATSDWTSGRGIQYF. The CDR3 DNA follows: TGTGCCACCAGTGATTGGACTAGCGGGAGGGGAATTCAGTACTTC.

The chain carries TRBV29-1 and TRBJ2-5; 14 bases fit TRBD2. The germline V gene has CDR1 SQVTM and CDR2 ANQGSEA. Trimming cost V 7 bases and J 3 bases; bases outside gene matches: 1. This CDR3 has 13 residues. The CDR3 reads CSGGLAGEETQYF. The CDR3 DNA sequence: TGCAGCGGGGGACTAGCGGGAGAAGAGACCCAGTACTTC.

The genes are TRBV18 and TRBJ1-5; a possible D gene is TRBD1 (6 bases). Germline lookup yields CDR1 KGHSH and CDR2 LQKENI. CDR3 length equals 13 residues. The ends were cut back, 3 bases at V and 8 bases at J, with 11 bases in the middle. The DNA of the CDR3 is TGTGCCAGCTCACCGACACAGGGTGAGCCCCAGCATTTT. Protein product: CASSPTQGEPQHF.